The clone carrying this T cell receptor beta chain occurred many times. Its antigen is still unknown. MiXCR reprocessed the PCR reads for TCRdb. The sample shows approximately 3,000 clones, 35% to 40% of them seen only once. This record comes from a study of metastatic and nonmetastatic thyroid tumors. Turning to the study itself: A comparison of repertoires was made across blood and tumor or nodule tissue from malignant and benign thyroid patients. The study, taken as a whole, reports: For both blood and tumor, malignant thyroid tumors reportedly showed significantly higher TCR beta diversity than benign nodules did.

Trimming pared 7 bases from V and 1 base from J, leaving 19 bases between. The CDR3 runs 16 residues. CDR1 SEHNR and CDR2 FQNEAQ come from the germline V gene (reference sequence). All patients were untreated before thyroid surgery. This receptor was taken from a male donor with papillary thyroid cancer or a benign thyroid nodule (not recorded which). Some clones in this sample may be carry-over from other donors' samples. The sequenced sample was adjacent normal tissue. The rearrangement links TRBV7-9 to TRBJ2-5; D possibly matches TRBD1 or TRBD2 (5 bases each). The CDR3 spells CASITFLGGGQETQYF. CDR3 nucleotides: TGTGCCAGCATCACTTTTCTCGGTGGGGGCCAAGAGACCCAGTACTTC.